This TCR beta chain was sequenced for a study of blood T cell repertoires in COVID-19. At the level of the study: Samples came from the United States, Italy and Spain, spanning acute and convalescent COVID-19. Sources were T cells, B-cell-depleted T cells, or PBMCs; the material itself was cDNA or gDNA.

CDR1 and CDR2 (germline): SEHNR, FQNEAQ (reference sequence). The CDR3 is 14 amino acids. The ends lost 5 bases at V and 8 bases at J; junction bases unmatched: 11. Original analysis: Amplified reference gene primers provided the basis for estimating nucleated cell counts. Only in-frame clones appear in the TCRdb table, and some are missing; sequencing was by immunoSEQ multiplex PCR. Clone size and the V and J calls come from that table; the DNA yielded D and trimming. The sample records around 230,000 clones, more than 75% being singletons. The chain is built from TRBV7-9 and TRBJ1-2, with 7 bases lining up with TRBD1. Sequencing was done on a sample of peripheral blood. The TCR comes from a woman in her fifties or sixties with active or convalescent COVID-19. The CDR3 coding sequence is TGTGCCAGCAGCCCCCCGGGACAGATTTGGGGCTACACCTTC. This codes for CASSPPGQIWGYTF.